One sample yielded the 32 T cell receptor beta chains listed below, sequenced in a study of shared clonotypes between healthy human individuals. TCRdb's copy holds only in-frame clones and misses some; the assay was immunoSEQ multiplex PCR. Here the sample spans about 960,000 clones, more than 75% being singletons. Sequencing was carried out using memory CD4+ T cells sorted from blood. As for subset: CD45RA-negative fraction. The receptors derive from a man younger than 35 in good health.

The chain employs TRBV5-6 and TRBJ2-7; the D gene is possibly TRBD2 (7 bases). The CDR3 length is 15 residues. V dropped 6 bases and J dropped 3 bases, with 19 bases sitting between them. From germline, CDR1 is SGHDT and CDR2 YYEEEE. Here the CDR3 reads CASTYGGASGYEQYF. Here the CDR3 DNA reads TGTGCCAGCACCTATGGGGGGGCTAGCGGCTACGAGCAGTACTTC.

The chain has TRBV6-5 and TRBJ2-2; 10 positions agree with TRBD1. V lost 1 base, J lost 4 bases, and 3 bases stayed unmatched. Per germline, CDR1 MNHEY and CDR2 SVGAGI. The CDR3 has 16 residues. DNA of the CDR3: TGTGCCAGCAGTTACTATCGGACAGGGGGCACCGGGGAGCTGTTTTTT. As protein: CASSYYRTGGTGELFF.

This chain uses TRBV7-9 with TRBJ1-4; D is unresolved. Germline V CDR1 and CDR2: SEHNR, FQNEAQ (reference sequence). V was trimmed by 5 bases and J by 0 bases, leaving 10 bases between them. CDR3 size: 15 residues. The CDR3 DNA reads TGTGCCAGCAGCCCAAGCAGAGCAACTAATGAAAAACTGTTTTTT. It is translated as CASSPSRATNEKLFF.

This clone was detected only a few times. V gene TRBV2 combines with J gene TRBJ2-6; 9 bases line up with TRBD2. The V gene end was trimmed by 6 bases and the J gene end by 0 bases; junction bases not matched to a gene: 6. Germline assignment: CDR1 SNHLY and CDR2 FYNNEI. This CDR3 has 17 amino acids. The CDR3 loop reads CASRLAGGASGANVLTF. The CDR3 nucleotides read TGTGCCAGCAGATTGGCGGGAGGGGCCTCTGGGGCCAACGTCCTGACTTTC.

The table lists this clone with a count of one. The chain combines TRBV5-1 with TRBJ2-6; no clear D gene. Trimming pared 4 bases from V and 1 base from J, leaving 18 bases between. The CDR3 extends over 18 amino acids. The germline CDR1 and CDR2 sequences are SGHRS and YFSETQ. Here the CDR3 reads CASSLNQLTLSGANVLTF. As DNA, the CDR3 is TGCGCCAGCAGCCTTAATCAGTTAACCCTTTCTGGGGCCAACGTCCTGACTTTC.

The V gene is TRBV5-1, the J gene TRBJ2-3; 7 bases fit TRBD1. V lost 3 bases to trimming and J lost 4 bases; unmatched junction nucleotides: 5. Germline CDR1 is SGHRS and CDR2 is YFSETQ. The CDR3 covers 14 residues. In DNA form, the CDR3 reads TGCGCCAGCAGCTCGGGACAGAGCTCAGATACGCAGTATTTT. Translating it yields CASSSGQSSDTQYF.

The chain has TRBV19 and TRBJ1-5; D call uncertain. Trimming cost V 5 bases and J 2 bases, with 7 bases left between them. The CDR3 contains 13 residues. The V gene's germline CDR1 is LNHDA and CDR2 SQIVND (reference sequence). Here the CDR3 reads CASSRVGNQPQHF. The CDR3 region has the DNA TGTGCCAGTAGTCGGGTCGGCAATCAGCCCCAGCATTTT.

The chain is built from TRBV19 and TRBJ2-7; D is possibly TRBD1 or TRBD2 (5 bases each). Trimming removed 3 bases at V and 2 bases at J, with 8 bases between. CDR3 length: 13 residues. The V gene's germline CDR1 is LNHDA and CDR2 SQIVND (reference sequence). The CDR3 reads CASSMVGPYEQYF. The CDR3 coding sequence is TGTGCCAGTAGTATGGTGGGACCCTACGAGCAGTACTTC.

The table lists this clone with a count of one. The chain has TRBV6-1 and TRBJ1-4; D uncertain. V lost 6 bases and J 4 bases, leaving 9 bases between the germline ends. The CDR3 is 13 residues long. Germline lookup yields CDR1 MNHNS and CDR2 SASEGT. Here the CDR3 DNA reads TGTGCCAGCAGAGGATCGGTTAATGAAAAACTGTTTTTT. It codes for CASRGSVNEKLFF.

This chain joins TRBV5-1 and TRBJ2-1; 13 bases map to TRBD2. V was pared by 4 bases and J by 9 bases, with 7 bases of the junction left unmatched. Germline V gives CDR1 SGHRS, CDR2 YFSETQ. The CDR3 has 15 residues. CDR3 amino acids: CASSQGTSGIGEQFF. DNA for the CDR3: TGCGCCAGCAGCCAGGGGACTAGCGGGATCGGTGAGCAGTTCTTC.

The V and J genes are TRBV6-1 and TRBJ2-5; D is unresolved. The V gene lost 6 bases and the J gene lost 2 bases, with 7 bases spanning the gap. Germline lookup yields CDR1 MNHNS and CDR2 SASEGT. CDR3 length: 12 amino acids. As DNA, the CDR3 is TGTGCCAGCAGGTACAAGCAAGAGACCCAGTACTTC. It is translated as CASRYKQETQYF.

This clone was observed a single time. J is TRBJ2-2 and V is TRBV5-8; unclear D gene. CDR1 SGHTS and CDR2 YDEGEE come from the germline V gene. This CDR3 is 12 amino acids long. Trimming removed 5 bases at V and 5 bases at J, with 7 bases between. CDR3 amino acids: CASRSRTGELFF. Written as DNA, the CDR3 is TGTGCCAGCAGGTCGAGGACCGGGGAGCTGTTTTTT.

The J gene is TRBJ2-1, the V gene TRBV21-1. TRBV21-1 is labeled a pseudogene. CDR3 length equals 9 residues. The CDR3 loop reads CARTAEQFF. CDR3 nucleotide sequence: TGTGCCAGAACCGCTGAGCAGTTCTTC.

CDR3 in DNA: TGTGCCAGCAGACTCGGGACTAGCGGGGGGACGAACACCGGGGAGCTGTTTTTT. The encoded protein is CASRLGTSGGTNTGELFF. The chain links TRBV11-2 to TRBJ2-2, with TRBD2 matching over 15 bases. Looked up from germline, CDR1 is SGHAT and CDR2 is FQNNGV. This CDR3 contains 18 residues. V shed 6 bases, J shed 0 bases, and the junction held 5 bases outside the gene matches.

The CDR3 region is CASSFDVTGSSSYEQYF. The CDR3 DNA sequence: TGTGCCAGCAGCTTTGATGTGACAGGGTCGTCATCCTACGAGCAGTACTTC. This rearrangement joins TRBV5-4 to TRBJ2-7; TRBD1 matches 7 bases. The germline V gene has CDR1 SGHNT and CDR2 YYREEE (reference sequence). There are 17 residues in the CDR3. J lost 1 base, V lost 2 bases, and 12 bases had no gene match. The full variable domain, with the rest looked up from reference TRBV5-4 and TRBJ2-7, is ETGVTQSPTHLIKTRGQQVTLRCSSQSGHNTVSWYQQALGQGPQFIFQYYREEENGRGNFPPRFSGLQFPNYSSELNVNALELDDSALYLCASSFDVTGSSSYEQYFGPGTRLTVT.

J is TRBJ1-5 and V is TRBV28; D is ambiguous. Trimming left V 2 bases short and J 0 bases short, with 8 bases between. CDR1 and CDR2 from the germline V gene are MDHEN and SYDVKM. This CDR3 is 15 amino acids long. Written as DNA, the CDR3 is TGTGCCAGCAGTTTAGATCCTTTTAGCAATCAGCCCCAGCATTTT. Its translation is CASSLDPFSNQPQHF.

This clone was found once. The chain is built from TRBV11-2 and TRBJ2-7; possibly TRBD2 for D (5 bases). V was shortened by 6 bases and J by 3 bases, with 18 bases between the two germline ends. The CDR3 length is 15 residues. Germline V gene lookup returns CDR1 SGHAT and CDR2 FQNNGV. The CDR3 region is CASREVRGSNYEQYF. CDR3 sequence (DNA): TGTGCCAGCAGAGAGGTCCGGGGAAGTAACTACGAGCAGTACTTC. Full variable domain (outside the CDR3, taken from reference TRBV11-2 and TRBJ2-7): EAGVAQSPRYKIIEKRQSVAFWCNPISGHATLYWYQQILGQGPKLLIQFQNNGVVDDSQLPKDRFSAERLKGVDSTLKIQPAKLEDSAVYLCASREVRGSNYEQYFGPGTRLTVT.

V and J are TRBV13 and TRBJ2-1, with TRBD1 as a possible D gene (6 bases). Germline CDR1 reads PRHDT; CDR2 reads FYEKMQ (reference sequence). The CDR3 runs to 17 residues. The ends were cut back, 3 bases at V and 0 bases at J, with 15 bases in the middle. This CDR3 reads CASSFRSRGSSYNEQFF. The CDR3 DNA reads as TGTGCCAGCAGCTTCCGCAGCAGGGGCAGCTCCTACAATGAGCAGTTCTTC.

The CDR3 DNA follows: TGTGCCAGCAAAGTATTTGAGAACACCGGGGAGCTGTTTTTT. Translated, it gives CASKVFENTGELFF. The gene calls are TRBV7-3 and TRBJ2-2; D call uncertain. V lost 7 bases and J lost 1, with 10 bases in between. The CDR3 covers 14 residues. Germline CDR1 and CDR2: SGHTA and FQGTGA.

This clone was counted between two and nine times. The chain uses TRBV11-1 and TRBJ1-6; 9 bases map to TRBD1. Losses at the gene ends were 4 bases for V and 9 bases for J; bases not matched to a gene: 7. Germline CDR1 SGHAT, CDR2 FQDESV (reference sequence). This CDR3 has 15 amino acids. CDR3: CASSSSTGGISPLHF. In DNA, the CDR3 is TGTGCCAGCAGCTCATCGACAGGGGGAATTTCACCCCTCCACTTT. The full variable domain, in which reference TRBV11-1 and TRBJ1-6 provide the parts outside the CDR3, is EAEVAQSPRYKITEKSQAVAFWCDPISGHATLYWYRQILGQGPELLVQFQDESVVDDSQLPKDRFSAERLKGVDSTLKIQPAELGDSAMYLCASSSSTGGISPLHFGNGTRLTVT.

This clone was seen more than once but under ten times. The V gene is TRBV19, the J gene TRBJ1-1; D may be TRBD1 (6 bases). Trimming pared 7 bases from V and 6 bases from J, leaving 12 bases between. Germline V gives CDR1 LNHDA, CDR2 SQIVND (reference sequence). The CDR3 is 12 amino acids. In DNA, the CDR3 is TGTGCCAGTAATACAGGGCGGCCTGAAGCTTTCTTT. Protein sequence: CASNTGRPEAFF.

The table lists this clone with a count of one. Additional DNA sequences in this sample encode the identical CDR3. This rearrangement joins TRBV11-2 to TRBJ2-1; D uncertain. Germline V lookup: CDR1 SGHAT, CDR2 FQNNGV. Trimming removed 2 bases from V and 0 bases from J, with 11 bases in between. The CDR3 totals 16 residues. For the CDR3, the DNA is TGTGCCAGCAGCTTAAACTTAGGGTACTCCTACAATGAGCAGTTCTTC. Its translation is CASSLNLGYSYNEQFF.

The gene calls are TRBV5-1 and TRBJ1-4; D perhaps matches TRBD1 (5 bases). CDR1 SGHRS and CDR2 YFSETQ come from the germline V gene. V shed 4 bases and J shed 5 bases, with 15 bases lying between them. The CDR3 is 15 amino acids. CDR3 in DNA: TGCGCCAGCAGCCATGCAGGGTCGGCGAATGAAAAACTGTTTTTT. Translating it yields CASSHAGSANEKLFF.

This clone was seen repeatedly, ten times or more. The chain joins TRBV29-1 to TRBJ2-7; 11 positions match TRBD2. The germline CDR1 and CDR2 sequences are SQVTM and ANQGSEA. With 0 bases clipped from V and 3 bases from J, the junction kept 13 bases outside the gene matches. The CDR3 spans 18 residues. The CDR3, as DNA: TGCAGCGTTGAAGATCCCGAACTAGCGGGAGTGGGGATCTACGAGCAGTACTTC. It specifies CSVEDPELAGVGIYEQYF.

This clone came up once. The DNA of the CDR3 is TGTGCCAGCAGCCCAGAGGGGCGTCGCACAGATACGCAGTATTTT. As protein: CASSPEGRRTDTQYF. This rearrangement joins TRBV7-2 to TRBJ2-3, with D perhaps given as TRBD1 or TRBD2 (5 bases each). This CDR3 is 15 amino acids long. The germline gives CDR1 SGHTA, CDR2 FQGNSA. V lost 5 bases to trimming and J lost 1 base, with 13 bases between them.

V is TRBV5-1 and J is TRBJ2-6; 14 positions match TRBD2. The CDR3 runs to 17 residues. V lost 4 bases to trimming and J lost 3 bases; unmatched junction nucleotides: 3. Germline V gives CDR1 SGHRS, CDR2 YFSETQ. The CDR3 spells CASSETSGRVGANVLTF. The CDR3 region has the DNA TGCGCCAGCAGCGAGACTAGCGGGAGGGTTGGGGCCAACGTCCTGACTTTC.

Turning to this clone: Other DNA sequences within the sample encode an identical CDR3. The genes are TRBV30 and TRBJ2-6; no clear D gene. Trimming took 0 bases from V and 0 from J, leaving 0 bases between them. The CDR3 runs to 13 residues. Germline CDR1 and CDR2: GTSNPN and SVGIG (reference sequence). The CDR3 DNA sequence: TGTGCCTGGAGTGTCTCTGGGGCCAACGTCCTGACTTTC. Translation gives CAWSVSGANVLTF.

The chain employs TRBV6-6 and TRBJ1-5; D is unresolved. CDR1 and CDR2 from the germline V gene are MNHNY and SVGAGI (reference sequence). V dropped 6 bases and J dropped 4 bases, with 16 bases sitting between them. This CDR3 has 15 amino acids. CDR3 sequence (DNA): TGTGCCAGCAGAAGCCGGGCCCAAAATAATCAGCCCCAGCATTTT. Residues: CASRSRAQNNQPQHF.

This sequence joins TRBV19 and TRBJ1-2; D is uncertain. Germline V gene lookup returns CDR1 LNHDA and CDR2 SQIVND (reference sequence). The CDR3 sequence is 17 residues long. Trimming took 1 base from V and 8 from J, leaving 23 bases between them. CDR3 region: CASSIVTRAAHWEGYTF. Written as DNA, the CDR3 is TGTGCCAGTAGTATAGTAACGCGGGCAGCTCATTGGGAAGGCTACACCTTC.

The chain is built from TRBV28 and TRBJ2-7; TRBD2 aligns across 7 bases. The V and J ends lost 6 bases and 4 bases, in that order; junction bases with no gene match: 15. Germline values: CDR1 MDHEN, CDR2 SYDVKM. The CDR3 runs to 16 residues. The CDR3 region has the DNA TGTGCCAGCAGCCTACCTGGGGGAGGGCGGGGATACGAGCAGTACTTC. Residues: CASSLPGGGRGYEQYF.

The DNA of the CDR3 is TGCGCCAGCAGCTTGGTACTCACCGGAGAGACCCAGTACTTC. Its protein is CASSLVLTGETQYF. The chain uses TRBV5-1 and TRBJ2-5; D uncertain. This CDR3 has 14 amino acids. Germline V gene data show CDR1 as SGHRS and CDR2 as YFSETQ. V was pared by 0 bases and J by 4 bases, with 10 bases between.

The J gene is TRBJ2-5, the V gene TRBV6-6, with TRBD2 identical over 8 bases. The ends lost 6 bases at V and 3 bases at J; junction bases unmatched: 6. Germline CDR1 is MNHNY and CDR2 is SVGAGI (reference sequence). This CDR3 has 14 residues. The CDR3 sequence is CASSRPGGEETQYF. CDR3 bases: TGTGCCAGCAGCCGCCCGGGGGGGGAAGAGACCCAGTACTTC.